This record looks at one TCR beta chain sequence and its context. Its specificity is not known. The CDR3 spans 16 residues. V was shortened by 6 bases and J by 2 bases, with 21 bases between the two germline ends. The germline V gene encodes CDR1 SGHDT and CDR2 YYEEEE. The data derive from a study of cytomegalovirus exposure and HLA in healthy donors. Study details: A previous analysis identified 100 million to 120 million unique TCR beta sequences derived from 180 million or so T cells. Study findings and constraints: Later on, analysis showed that most CMV-associated TCR beta chains appeared to be HLA-restricted. According to reports, the classifier identified cytomegalovirus status with high specificity and sensitivity.

Both 60 Vbeta primers and 13 Jbeta primers went into the PCR. As handled by the study authors: Later, an analysis found approximately 80 million unique TCR beta chains, and approximately 10 million of these were shared. This table comes from immunoSEQ multiplex PCR, and its TCRdb copy is limited to in-frame clones, with some not included. D and trimming come from the DNA, and the V and J calls and clone size come from that table. The data contain under 170,000 clones, less than 85% of them singletons. This clonotype was sampled from a man aged 50-60 years in good health and CMV-seropositive. The sample taken for sequencing was PBMCs. The rearrangement joins TRBV5-6 to TRBJ2-7, with TRBD2 as a possible D gene (7 bases). As DNA, the CDR3 is TGTGCCAGCAACCCATGGCCGGGGGGACAACCCTACGAGCAGTACTTC. It yields the protein CASNPWPGGQPYEQYF. The whole variable domain, remainder taken from reference TRBV5-6 and TRBJ2-7, is DAGVTQSPTHLIKTRGQQVTLRCSPKSGHDTVSWYQQALGQGPQFIFQYYEEEERQRGNFPDRFSGHQFPNYSSELNVNALLLGDSALYLCASNPWPGGQPYEQYFGPGTRLTVT.